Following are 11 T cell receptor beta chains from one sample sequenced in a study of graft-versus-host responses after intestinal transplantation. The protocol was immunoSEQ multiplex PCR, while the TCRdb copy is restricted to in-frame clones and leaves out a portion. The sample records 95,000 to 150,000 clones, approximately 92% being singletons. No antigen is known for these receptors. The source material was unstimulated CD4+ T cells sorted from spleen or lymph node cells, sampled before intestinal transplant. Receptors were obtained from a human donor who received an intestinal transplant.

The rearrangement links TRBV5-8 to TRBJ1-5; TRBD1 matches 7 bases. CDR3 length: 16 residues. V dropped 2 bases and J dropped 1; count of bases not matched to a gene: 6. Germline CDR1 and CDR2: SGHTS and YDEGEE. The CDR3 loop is CASSFRSTGSNQPQHF. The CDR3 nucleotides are TGTGCCAGCAGCTTCAGATCGACAGGGAGCAATCAGCCCCAGCATTTT.

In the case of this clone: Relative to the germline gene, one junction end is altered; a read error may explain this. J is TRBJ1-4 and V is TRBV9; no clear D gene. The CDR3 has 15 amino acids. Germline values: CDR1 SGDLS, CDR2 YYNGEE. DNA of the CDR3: TGTGCCAGCAGCGTAAATACCGCAACTAATAAAAAACTGTTTTTT. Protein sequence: CASSVNTATNKKLFF.

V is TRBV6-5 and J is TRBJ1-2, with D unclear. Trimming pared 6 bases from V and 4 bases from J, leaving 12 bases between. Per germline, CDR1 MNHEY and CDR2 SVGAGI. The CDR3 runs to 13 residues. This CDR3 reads CASRRDRGYGYTF. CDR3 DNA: TGTGCCAGCAGGCGAGATCGGGGCTATGGCTACACCTTC.

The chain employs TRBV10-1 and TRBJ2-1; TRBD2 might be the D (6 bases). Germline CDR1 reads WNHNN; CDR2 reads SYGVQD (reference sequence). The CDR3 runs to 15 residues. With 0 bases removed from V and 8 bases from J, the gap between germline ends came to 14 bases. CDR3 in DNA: TGCGCCAGCAGTGAGTCTTTTAGCGGCCGCGATGAGCAGTTCTTC. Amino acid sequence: CASSESFSGRDEQFF.

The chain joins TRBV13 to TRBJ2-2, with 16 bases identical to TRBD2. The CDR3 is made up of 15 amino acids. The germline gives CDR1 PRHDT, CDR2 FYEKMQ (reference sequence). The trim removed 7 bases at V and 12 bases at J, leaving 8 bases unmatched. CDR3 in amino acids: CASTFAGLAGGQLFF. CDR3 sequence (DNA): TGTGCCAGCACCTTCGCGGGACTAGCGGGAGGGCAGCTGTTTTTT.

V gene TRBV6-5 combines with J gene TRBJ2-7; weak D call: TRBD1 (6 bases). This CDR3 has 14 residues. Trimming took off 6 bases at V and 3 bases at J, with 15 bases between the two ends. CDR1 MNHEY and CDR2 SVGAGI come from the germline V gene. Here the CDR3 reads CASRNGGHHYEQYF. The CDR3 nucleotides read TGTGCCAGCAGAAATGGGGGACACCACTACGAGCAGTACTTC.

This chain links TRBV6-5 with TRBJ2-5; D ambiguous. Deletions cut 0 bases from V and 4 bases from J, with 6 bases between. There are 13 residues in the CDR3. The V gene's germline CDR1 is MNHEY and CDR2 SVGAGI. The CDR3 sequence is CASSYSMGETQYF. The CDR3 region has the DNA TGTGCCAGCAGTTACTCGATGGGAGAGACCCAGTACTTC.

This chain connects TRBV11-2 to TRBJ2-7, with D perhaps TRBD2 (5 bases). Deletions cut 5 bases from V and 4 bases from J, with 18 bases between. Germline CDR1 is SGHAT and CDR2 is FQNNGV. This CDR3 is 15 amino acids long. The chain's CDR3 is CASSRPGSIAYEQYF. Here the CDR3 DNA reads TGTGCCAGCAGCCGTCCGGGATCTATCGCGTACGAGCAGTACTTC.

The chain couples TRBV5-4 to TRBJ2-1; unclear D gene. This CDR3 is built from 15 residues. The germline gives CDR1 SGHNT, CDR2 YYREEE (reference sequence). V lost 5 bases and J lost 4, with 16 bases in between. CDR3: CASSPDLARYNEQFF. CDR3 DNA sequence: TGTGCCAGCAGTCCTGATCTGGCGAGATACAATGAGCAGTTCTTC.

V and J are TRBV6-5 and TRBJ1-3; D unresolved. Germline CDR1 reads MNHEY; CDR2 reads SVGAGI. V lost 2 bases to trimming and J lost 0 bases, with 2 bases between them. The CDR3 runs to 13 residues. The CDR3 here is CASSYSSGNTIYF. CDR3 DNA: TGTGCCAGCAGTTACAGCTCTGGAAACACCATATATTTT.

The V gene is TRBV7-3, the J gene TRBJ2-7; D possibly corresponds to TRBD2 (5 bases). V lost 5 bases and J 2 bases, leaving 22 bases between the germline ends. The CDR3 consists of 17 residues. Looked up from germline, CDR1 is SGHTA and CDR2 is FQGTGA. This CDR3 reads CASSPTSGGPGTYEQYF. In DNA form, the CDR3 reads TGTGCCAGCAGCCCAACCTCTGGCGGGCCCGGTACCTACGAGCAGTACTTC.